What follows are 20 T cell receptor beta chains derived from one specimen sequenced in a study of blood T cell repertoires in COVID-19. Profiled with immunoSEQ multiplex PCR; TCRdb holds only in-frame clones, not every one. This table has about 150,000 clones, around four fifths appearing once. The sequenced material came from peripheral blood. These receptors originate from a man aged 55 to 69 who had recovered from COVID-19.

The chain is built from TRBV18 and TRBJ1-6; D call uncertain. CDR1 is KGHSH and CDR2 is LQKENI in the germline V gene. The CDR3 runs to 12 residues. Trimming removed 4 bases at V and 14 bases at J, with 12 bases between. The CDR3: CASSLDLEALHF. The CDR3 DNA is TGTGCCAGCTCACTGGACCTGGAGGCCCTCCACTTT.

The chain recombines TRBV5-4 with TRBJ2-6; 10 nucleotides align to TRBD1. The CDR3 contains 20 residues. V lost 4 bases and J lost 0; bases outside the gene matches: 13. The germline gives CDR1 SGHNT, CDR2 YYREEE (reference sequence). The CDR3 here is CASSDPGQGSLFSGANVLTF. For the CDR3, the DNA is TGTGCCAGCAGCGATCCGGGACAGGGGTCACTTTTCTCTGGGGCCAACGTCCTGACTTTC.

This clone was seen only once. The rearrangement uses TRBV10-3 and TRBJ2-2; TRBD1 agrees at 7 bases. The CDR3 has 17 residues. The ends lost 5 bases at V and 4 bases at J; junction bases unmatched: 13. Germline loops: CDR1 ENHRY, CDR2 SYGVKD. CDR3: CAISHPLGQAFTGELFF. The CDR3 bases are TGTGCCATCAGTCATCCTCTAGGACAGGCGTTCACCGGGGAGCTGTTTTTT.

The chain couples TRBV5-1 to TRBJ1-2; TRBD1 agrees at 9 bases. The CDR3 contains 15 residues. Germline trimming cut 4 bases from V and 3 bases from J; bases unmatched to any gene: 7. CDR1 SGHRS and CDR2 YFSETQ come from the germline V gene. The CDR3 sequence is CASSVTGGGDYGYTF. The CDR3 DNA reads TGCGCCAGCAGCGTTACAGGGGGCGGAGACTATGGCTACACCTTC.

The chain combines TRBV19 with TRBJ1-1, with TRBD1 identical over 8 bases. Germline loops: CDR1 LNHDA, CDR2 SQIVND (reference sequence). This CDR3 has 14 amino acids. The junction had 3 bases not matched to a gene; V was cut back by 5 bases and J by 1 base. The CDR3 DNA follows: TGTGCCAGTAGTCCGACAGGGGAGAACACTGAAGCTTTCTTT. Translation gives CASSPTGENTEAFF.

V usage is TRBV28 and J usage is TRBJ1-5, with a weak D call TRBD1 (5 bases). V was trimmed by 5 bases and J by 5 bases, leaving 13 bases between them. This CDR3 spans 14 amino acids. Germline values: CDR1 MDHEN, CDR2 SYDVKM. CDR3 amino acids: CASSTGRAYQPQHF. The CDR3 bases are TGTGCCAGCAGTACAGGCCGGGCCTATCAGCCCCAGCATTTT.

This clone was seen at least ten times. V and J are TRBV12-3 or TRBV12-4 and TRBJ1-4; no reliable D call. Trimming cost V 1 base and J 7 bases, with 7 bases left between them. The CDR3 has 13 amino acids. The CDR3 sequence: CASSLGEGEKLFF. CDR3 bases: TGTGCCAGCAGTTTAGGGGAGGGTGAAAAACTGTTTTTT.

This chain links TRBV19 with TRBJ2-1, with TRBD1 identical over 8 bases. V was pared by 8 bases and J by 4 bases, with 4 bases of the junction left unmatched. This CDR3 has 13 amino acids. Germline CDR1 is LNHDA and CDR2 is SQIVND (reference sequence). CDR3 loop: CASGQGPYNEQFF. In DNA, the CDR3 is TGTGCCAGTGGACAGGGCCCTTACAATGAGCAGTTCTTC. The full variable domain, rest sourced from reference TRBV19 and TRBJ2-1, is DGGITQSPKYLFRKEGQNVTLSCEQNLNHDAMYWYRQDPGQGLRLIYYSQIVNDFQKGDIAEGYSVSREKKESFPLTVTSAQKNPTAFYLCASGQGPYNEQFFGPGTRLTVL.

This chain joins TRBV30 and TRBJ1-4; TRBD1 is a possible D gene (6 bases). Germline CDR1 is GTSNPN and CDR2 is SVGIG (reference sequence). The CDR3 spans 15 residues. In DNA form, the CDR3 reads TGTGCGCTAGGGGGAGAGGGAAGGTTTAATGAAAAACTGTTTTTT. It is translated as CALGGEGRFNEKLFF.

The V call is TRBV7-9, the J call TRBJ2-1; TRBD1 matches 9 bases. Looked up from germline, CDR1 is SEHNR and CDR2 is FQNEAQ (reference sequence). J lost 4 bases, V lost 1 base, and 2 bases had no gene match. CDR3 size: 15 residues. CDR3 protein: CASSLEGTGYNEQFF. The CDR3 DNA is TGTGCCAGCAGCTTAGAGGGGACAGGGTACAATGAGCAGTTCTTC.

In its sample, this clone was seen once. The rearrangement joins TRBV5-8 to TRBJ1-3, with a tentative D call TRBD1 (5 bases). CDR1 and CDR2 from the germline V gene are SGHTS and YDEGEE. This CDR3 has 16 residues. V lost 1 base to trimming and J lost 0 bases, with 11 bases between them. In DNA form, the CDR3 reads TGTGCCAGCAGCTTGTACGCCAGGGCCTCTGGAAACACCATATATTTT. Protein sequence: CASSLYARASGNTIYF.

The chain uses TRBV5-4 and TRBJ1-1, with 8 bases matching TRBD1. V dropped 3 bases and J dropped 4; count of bases not matched to a gene: 8. The CDR3 is made up of 15 amino acids. Germline CDR1 is SGHNT and CDR2 is YYREEE (reference sequence). The CDR3 spells CASSSPGQGGTEAFF. The CDR3 DNA reads TGTGCCAGCAGCTCGCCTGGACAGGGCGGCACTGAAGCTTTCTTT.

This clone was seen only a few times. The CDR3 nucleotides are TGTGCCAGCAGTTTAGATCCAGGGGCCCCACGGGGTGGCTACACCTTC. Protein product: CASSLDPGAPRGGYTF. The rearrangement joins TRBV28 to TRBJ1-2, with a possible D match to TRBD1 (6 bases). Trimming pared 2 bases from V and 7 bases from J, leaving 20 bases between. There are 16 residues in the CDR3. The germline V gene encodes CDR1 MDHEN and CDR2 SYDVKM.

This clone was picked up a small number of times. The chain employs TRBV29-1 and TRBJ1-2, with D possibly being TRBD1 (6 bases). Germline V gene data show CDR1 as SQVTM and CDR2 as ANQGSEA. V was trimmed by 3 bases and J by 0 bases, leaving 11 bases between them. CDR3 size: 14 residues. The chain's CDR3 is CSVDPDSSNYGYTF. In nucleotides, the CDR3 is TGCAGCGTTGACCCGGACAGCTCTAACTATGGCTACACCTTC.

The rearrangement joins TRBV3-1 (or the pseudogene TRBV3-2) to TRBJ2-1, with 8 bases identical to TRBD1. Germline-derived CDR1 and CDR2 are LGHDT and YNNKEL (reference sequence). J gave up 7 bases and V 0 bases, and 11 bases lay outside the gene matches. CDR3 length: 17 amino acids. The CDR3 DNA reads TGTGCCAGCAGCCAAGATCTAGGCAGGGGGCGTCGGAATGAGCAGTTCTTC. This codes for CASSQDLGRGRRNEQFF.

The rearrangement links TRBV7-2 to TRBJ1-6; 9 bases are a match to TRBD1. V lost 1 base to trimming and J lost 9 bases; unmatched junction nucleotides: 1. Germline loops: CDR1 SGHTA, CDR2 FQGNSA. This CDR3 has 14 amino acids. The CDR3, as DNA: TGTGCCAGCAGCTTAGACAGGGGGCCTTCACCCCTCCACTTT. Translation gives CASSLDRGPSPLHF.

The rearrangement links TRBV19 to TRBJ1-6, with TRBD1 matching 7 bases. Germline CDR1 LNHDA, CDR2 SQIVND (reference sequence). The V gene end was trimmed by 5 bases and the J gene end by 13 bases; junction bases not matched to a gene: 5. This CDR3 is built from 12 residues. CDR3 amino acids: CASSPQGPPLHF. CDR3 nucleotide sequence: TGTGCCAGTAGTCCACAGGGGCCCCCCCTCCACTTT.

This clone appeared once. The J gene is TRBJ2-4, the V gene TRBV5-5; the D is unclear. The CDR3 is 14 amino acids. The V gene lost 3 bases and the J gene lost 4 bases, with 11 bases spanning the gap. CDR1 and CDR2 from the germline V gene are SGHKS and YYEKEE (reference sequence). CDR3 sequence (DNA): TGTGCCAGCAGCTCCTACTCCCGTAAAAACATTCAGTACTTC. This codes for CASSSYSRKNIQYF.

This chain connects TRBV7-2 to TRBJ2-3; D unclear. Germline CDR1 reads SGHTA; CDR2 reads FQGNSA. CDR3 size: 14 residues. V shed 3 bases and J shed 1 base, with 8 bases lying between them. The CDR3 loop is CASSLVTGTDTQYF. Here the CDR3 DNA reads TGTGCCAGCAGCTTGGTTACAGGCACAGATACGCAGTATTTT.

This chain uses TRBV6-2 or TRBV6-3 with TRBJ2-7; a possible D gene is TRBD1 (6 bases). This CDR3 has 14 amino acids. Per germline, CDR1 MNHEY and CDR2 SVGEGT. V lost 6 bases, J lost 3 bases, and 15 bases lay in between. The DNA for the CDR3 is TGTGCCAGCAGCTATGGCCGGACAGTCTACGAGCAGTACTTC. It yields the protein CASSYGRTVYEQYF.